The entry below describes one T cell receptor beta chain. Its antigen is not identified. The CDR3 covers 14 residues. Trimming removed 4 bases at V and 10 bases at J, with 20 bases between. In germline, CDR1 is SGHRS, CDR2 YFSETQ. This entry is derived from a study of CD8 T cells in Susac syndrome. General observations from the study: The study admitted that it had a relatively small number of individuals in its TCR sequencing and HLA analysis.

CD8+ and CD4+ T cells from blood underwent TCR beta sequencing, which was carried out in a high-throughput format. The controls, all healthy donors, were matched for age and sex. Negative isolation yielded CD8+ and CD4+ T cells; FACS enriched TEMRA cells. Reverse transcription of 0.5 to 1 ug RNA was carried out with random hexamers. Using its own MiXCR run on the immunoSEQ multiplex PCR reads, TCRdb lists one record per CDR3 protein. This table has about 21,000 distinct CDR3 sequences, 85% to 95% appearing once. The rearrangement links TRBV5-1 to TRBJ2-5; either TRBD1 or TRBD2 may fit D (5 bases each). The TCR sequence derives from a human donor in good health. The sequencing input was CD8+ T cells from PBMCs. The chain's CDR3 is CASSAEGVFEGQYF. CDR3 DNA: TGCGCCAGCAGCGCGGAAGGGGTTTTTGAGGGCCAGTACTTC.